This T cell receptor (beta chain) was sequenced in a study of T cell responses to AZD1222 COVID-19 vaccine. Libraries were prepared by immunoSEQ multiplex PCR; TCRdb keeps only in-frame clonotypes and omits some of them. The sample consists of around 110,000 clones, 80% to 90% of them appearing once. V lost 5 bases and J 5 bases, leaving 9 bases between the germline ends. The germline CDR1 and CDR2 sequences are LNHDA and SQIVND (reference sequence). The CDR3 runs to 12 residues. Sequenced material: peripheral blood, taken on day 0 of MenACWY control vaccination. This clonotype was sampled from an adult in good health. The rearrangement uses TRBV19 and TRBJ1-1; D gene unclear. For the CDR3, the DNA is TGTGCCAGTAGTCCGTGGGGTACTGAAGCTTTCTTT. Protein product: CASSPWGTEAFF.